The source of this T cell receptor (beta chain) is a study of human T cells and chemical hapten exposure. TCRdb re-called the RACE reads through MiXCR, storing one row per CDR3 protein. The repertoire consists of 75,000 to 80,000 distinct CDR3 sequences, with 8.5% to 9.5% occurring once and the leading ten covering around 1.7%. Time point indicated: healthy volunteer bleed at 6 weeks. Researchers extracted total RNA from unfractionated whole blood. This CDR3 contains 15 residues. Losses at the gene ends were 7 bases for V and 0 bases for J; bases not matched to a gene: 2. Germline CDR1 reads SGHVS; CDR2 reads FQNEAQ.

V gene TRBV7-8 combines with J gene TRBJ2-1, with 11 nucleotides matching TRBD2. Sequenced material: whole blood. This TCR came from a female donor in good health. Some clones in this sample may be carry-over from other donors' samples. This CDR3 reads CASTSGGSSYNEQFF. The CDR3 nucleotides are TGTGCCAGCACTAGCGGGGGGAGCTCCTACAATGAGCAGTTCTTC.